Listed below are T cell receptor beta chains from one sample, sequenced in a study of T cell repertoires in cytomegalovirus infection. TCRdb ran MiXCR on the reads and lists one entry per CDR3 protein. The sample holds about 330,000 distinct CDR3 sequences; more than 8% are singletons and the top ten take approximately 4.5%. The sequenced sample was PBMCs. The receptor set was obtained from a human donor in good health (CMV status not recorded). Some clones in this sample may be carry-over from other donors' samples. The conserved cysteine and the conserved F or W are not part of the CDR3 here.

TRBJ2-3	TRBV5-1	ASQSVDTQY
TRBJ2-5	TRBV7-2	ASSSYEGTGRETQY
TRBJ2-7	TRBV7-2	ASSLELAGGFYEQY
TRBJ2-1	TRBV20-1	SVLTSGDYNEQF
TRBJ2-6	TRBV6-2/TRBV6-3	ASSPGQGSPGANVLT
TRBJ1-5	TRBV28	ASSLLGTGEFYSNQPQH
TRBJ1-5	TRBV7-2	ASSPAGGQPQH
TRBJ2-1	TRBV6-2/TRBV6-3	ASSRQGLGQF
TRBJ2-2	TRBV7-3	ASSPGTGHTGELF
TRBJ2-7	TRBV25-1	ASSEYGYEQY
TRBJ2-2	TRBV7-2	ASSPPGGRNTGELF
TRBJ2-3	TRBV6-1	ASTRPPTDTQY
TRBJ1-1	TRBV19	ASRVSRPNTEAF
TRBJ2-3	TRBV7-3	ASSLSGSKADTQY
TRBJ2-7	TRBV19	ASSIAEAYEQY
TRBJ1-2	TRBV12-3/TRBV12-4	ASSSSGRGGYGYT
TRBJ1-1	TRBV19	ASSTRGEAF
TRBJ2-5	TRBV6-6	ASGMRGGRETQY
TRBJ2-4	TRBV7-2	ASSARQGWTKNIQY
TRBJ2-1	TRBV19	ASRDSGLGPYNEQF
TRBJ2-1	TRBV7-2	ASSLAPAGGPFEQF
TRBJ1-4	TRBV2	ASSYPGANEKLF
TRBJ2-3	TRBV7-2	ASSPWGSGMLLDTQY
TRBJ2-2	TRBV27	ASSSYREAGELF
TRBJ2-2	TRBV7-6	ASSWSNTGELF
TRBJ1-2	TRBV15	ATSTRQGAIRGYT
TRBJ1-1	TRBV7-2	ASSLKLFGNTEAF
TRBJ1-2	TRBV20-1	SARGGLPSGYT